The present T cell receptor beta chain was sequenced within a study of PD-1 blockade in classical Hodgkin lymphoma. The patients all showed relapse after autologous stem cell transplantation, while their brentuximab vedotin exposure varied. V was clipped by 7 bases and J by 1 base; unmatched bases: 5. The germline CDR1 and CDR2 sequences are MNHEY and SVGAGI. The length of the CDR3 is 14 residues. The method was immunoSEQ multiplex PCR; TCRdb's version includes in-frame clones alone and lacks a portion of them. Of 20,000 to 25,000 clones in the sample, over 65% are singletons; the top ten hold about 22%.

The chain joins TRBV6-5 to TRBJ2-7, with 9 positions matching TRBD2. The sequencing used peripheral blood mononuclear cells (PBMCs), collected at baseline. The receptor was isolated from a human donor with classical Hodgkin lymphoma. DNA for the CDR3: TGTGCCAGCAAAACTAGCGGGCGTTCCTACGAGCAGTACTTC. This sequence encodes CASKTSGRSYEQYF.